These 24 T cell receptor beta chains share one sample of origin, sequenced in a study of shared clonotypes between healthy human individuals. Some clones are missing from TCRdb's copy, which holds only in-frame ones; the method was immunoSEQ multiplex PCR. Of approximately 2.5 million clones detected, over 85% appear once; the ten largest clones hold around 0.37%. Source material: naive CD4+ T cells from PBMCs. Sample subset: CD45RA+ positively selected. These receptors were obtained from a man aged 18 to 35 in good health. Some clones in this sample may be carry-over from other donors' samples.

This clone occurred once. The gene calls are TRBV9 and TRBJ2-1, with TRBD2 identical over 11 bases. With 2 bases clipped from V and 8 bases from J, the junction kept 6 bases outside the gene matches. The CDR3 spans 15 residues. Germline V lookup: CDR1 SGDLS, CDR2 YYNGEE. Here the CDR3 DNA reads TGTGCCAGCAGCGTTGGTCTAGCGGGAGGTCATGAGCAGTTCTTC. This sequence encodes CASSVGLAGGHEQFF.

The V and J genes are TRBV20-1 and TRBJ1-2; D might be TRBD1 (5 bases). Trimming took off 5 bases at V and 4 bases at J, with 8 bases between the two ends. This CDR3 has 11 amino acids. Germline CDR1 and CDR2: DFQATT and SNEGSKA (reference sequence). CDR3 DNA sequence: TGCAGTGCTTCGGGACCCTATGGCTACACCTTC. Translating it yields CSASGPYGYTF.

The genes are TRBV28 and TRBJ1-2; 7 bases are shared with TRBD1. The J segment lost 4 bases and the V segment lost 5 bases, leaving 7 bases of the junction unmatched. Germline loops: CDR1 MDHEN, CDR2 SYDVKM. This CDR3 region has 14 residues. The CDR3 reads CASSPTGMAYGYTF. CDR3 DNA sequence: TGTGCCAGCAGTCCGACAGGGATGGCCTATGGCTACACCTTC.

This rearrangement joins TRBV11-2 to TRBJ1-4, with a possible D match to TRBD1 (5 bases). The CDR3 covers 15 residues. The V gene's germline CDR1 is SGHAT and CDR2 FQNNGV. Trimming left V 4 bases short and J 5 bases short, with 14 bases between. In DNA, the CDR3 is TGTGCCAGCAGCTCTGGGGCCGGCCACAATGAAAAACTGTTTTTT. Translation gives CASSSGAGHNEKLFF.

This chain uses TRBV5-5 with TRBJ1-4; D is unclear. The length of the CDR3 is 14 residues. V gave up 4 bases and J gave up 8 bases, with 15 bases separating them. The germline V gene encodes CDR1 SGHKS and CDR2 YYEKEE (reference sequence). CDR3 in amino acids: CASSPLGVGEKLFF. The DNA of the CDR3 is TGTGCCAGCAGCCCCCTCGGGGTCGGGGAAAAACTGTTTTTT.

In regard to this clone: Additional DNA sequences in this sample encode the identical CDR3. In DNA, the CDR3 is TGCAGCGTCTCACGGGGGAGGGGGGATACGCAGTATTTT. It is translated as CSVSRGRGDTQYF. The V gene is TRBV29-1, the J gene TRBJ2-3, with a weak D call TRBD2 (7 bases). Trimming removed 6 bases from V and 6 bases from J, with 16 bases in between. This CDR3 is built from 13 residues. Looked up from germline, CDR1 is SQVTM and CDR2 is ANQGSEA.

Comment on this clone: Other DNA sequences in the sample encode the same CDR3. The rearrangement joins TRBV7-9 to TRBJ2-5, with 7 bases lining up with TRBD2. Germline trimming cut 4 bases from V and 4 bases from J; bases unmatched to any gene: 6. The CDR3 has 14 residues. CDR1 SEHNR and CDR2 FQNEAQ come from the germline V gene (reference sequence). This CDR3 reads CASSSASGGETQYF. The CDR3 bases are TGTGCCAGCAGCTCCGCTAGCGGAGGAGAGACCCAGTACTTC.

This sequence joins TRBV5-4 and TRBJ1-1; D ambiguous. Germline V CDR1 and CDR2: SGHNT, YYREEE (reference sequence). The CDR3 sequence is 14 residues long. Trimming stripped 0 bases from V and 2 bases from J, with 8 bases between. CDR3 loop: CASSLAQLNTEAFF. In DNA, the CDR3 is TGTGCCAGCAGCTTGGCCCAGCTTAACACTGAAGCTTTCTTT.

Details on this clone: Other nucleotide sequences from this sample produce the same CDR3. The genes are TRBV5-1 and TRBJ2-3, with D possibly being TRBD1 or TRBD2 (5 bases each). The V end was cut by 0 bases, the J end by 0 bases, with 5 bases between. This CDR3 has 14 amino acids. Per germline, CDR1 SGHRS and CDR2 YFSETQ. The CDR3: CASSLGDSTDTQYF. CDR3 nucleotide sequence: TGCGCCAGCAGCTTGGGGGACAGCACAGATACGCAGTATTTT.

V and J are TRBV5-8 and TRBJ2-5; D unclear. Looked up from germline, CDR1 is SGHTS and CDR2 is YDEGEE. Deletions cut 4 bases from V and 2 bases from J, with 15 bases between. This CDR3 has 15 residues. CDR3 region: CASSPFGQEQETQYF. The CDR3 DNA is TGTGCCAGCAGCCCCTTCGGGCAAGAGCAAGAGACCCAGTACTTC.

The rearrangement links TRBV5-1 to TRBJ2-2, with 7 bases fitting TRBD1. Germline V gene data show CDR1 as SGHRS and CDR2 as YFSETQ. The CDR3 extends over 17 amino acids. Unmatched junction bases numbered 8, after V lost 3 bases and J lost 0 bases. The DNA for the CDR3 is TGCGCCAGCAGCTGGGGGACAGCCTACTCGAACACCGGGGAGCTGTTTTTT. It yields the protein CASSWGTAYSNTGELFF.

The chain links TRBV5-1 to TRBJ2-3, with a tentative D call TRBD2 (6 bases). This CDR3 region has 16 residues. Between the trimmed V and J ends, which lost 4 bases and 0 bases, there was a span of 15 bases. Germline-derived CDR1 and CDR2 are SGHRS and YFSETQ. CDR3 bases: TGCGCCAGCAGCAACGGGACTTCCTGGAGCACAGATACGCAGTATTTT. Amino acids: CASSNGTSWSTDTQYF.

V gene TRBV7-2 combines with J gene TRBJ2-7; weak D call: TRBD1 (5 bases). Deletions cut 4 bases from V and 6 bases from J, with 13 bases between. Germline-derived CDR1 and CDR2 are SGHTA and FQGNSA. There are 13 residues in the CDR3. The CDR3 loop reads CASSSRRETEQYF. CDR3 DNA: TGTGCCAGCAGCTCCCGCAGGGAAACCGAGCAGTACTTC.

The chain uses TRBV5-5 and TRBJ2-7; possible D gene TRBD2, 6 bases. Germline CDR1 and CDR2: SGHKS and YYEKEE (reference sequence). The CDR3 sequence is 15 residues long. V was cut by 3 bases and J by 3 bases, with 16 bases left in between. The CDR3 DNA reads TGTGCCAGCAGCTGGGGTGCGGGAAAGGGCTACGAGCAGTACTTC. It yields the protein CASSWGAGKGYEQYF. Filled out from reference TRBV5-5 and TRBJ2-7, the complete variable domain reads DAGVTQSPTHLIKTRGQQVTLRCSPISGHKSVSWYQQVLGQGPQFIFQYYEKEERGRGNFPDRFSARQFPNYSSELNVNALLLGDSALYLCASSWGAGKGYEQYFGPGTRLTVT.

The chain carries TRBV6-6 and TRBJ1-1; a possible D gene is TRBD1 (5 bases). This CDR3 is 13 amino acids long. Trimming pared 6 bases from V and 1 base from J, leaving 9 bases between. Per germline, CDR1 MNHNY and CDR2 SVGAGI (reference sequence). CDR3 loop: CASRVTGNTEAFF. The DNA for the CDR3 is TGTGCCAGCAGGGTCACAGGGAACACTGAAGCTTTCTTT.

The table lists this clone with a count of one. The V gene is TRBV28, the J gene TRBJ1-4, with TRBD1 as a possible D gene (5 bases). Germline-derived CDR1 and CDR2 are MDHEN and SYDVKM. Trimming took off 2 bases at V and 8 bases at J, with 15 bases between the two ends. This CDR3 region has 15 residues. The CDR3 reads CASSLSGAGREKLFF. The CDR3 nucleotides read TGTGCCAGCAGTTTAAGCGGGGCCGGACGGGAAAAACTGTTTTTT.

The rearrangement joins TRBV5-1 to TRBJ2-7, with 13 bases that match TRBD2. This CDR3 has 15 amino acids. The germline V gene encodes CDR1 SGHRS and CDR2 YFSETQ. V shed 4 bases and J 5 bases; nucleotides not matched to a gene: 6. CDR3 coding DNA: TGCGCCAGCAGCGGACTAGCGGGAGCCGCAAACGAGCAGTACTTC. As protein: CASSGLAGAANEQYF.

The V call is TRBV6-1, the J call TRBJ2-7, with TRBD1 matching 9 bases. This CDR3 has 15 residues. Trimming removed 4 bases from V and 3 bases from J; junction bases left unmatched: 7. Germline assignment: CDR1 MNHNS and CDR2 SASEGT. This CDR3 reads CASSAIGTGYYEQYF. The CDR3 DNA follows: TGTGCCAGCAGTGCAATTGGGACAGGGTACTACGAGCAGTACTTC.

This sequence joins TRBV5-6 and TRBJ1-2; D unclear. Trimming took 6 bases from V and 4 from J, leaving 19 bases between them. There are 15 residues in the CDR3. Germline loops: CDR1 SGHDT, CDR2 YYEEEE. CDR3 sequence reads: CASTLEKRVGYGYTF. The CDR3 DNA reads as TGTGCCAGCACCCTCGAGAAAAGGGTCGGCTATGGCTACACCTTC.

Only a few counts were recorded for this clone. The chain has TRBV4-1 and TRBJ1-1, with D uncertain. Germline values: CDR1 MGHRA, CDR2 YSYEKL. The germline V and J ends were trimmed by 0 bases and 12 bases, with 17 bases remaining between them. The CDR3 is 14 amino acids. CDR3 sequence (DNA): TGCGCCAGCAGCCAAGATCCCGGTCGGGTAGAAACTTTCTTT. Its translation is CASSQDPGRVETFF.

The chain joins TRBV2 to TRBJ2-1, with D possibly being TRBD1 (5 bases). Germline loops: CDR1 SNHLY, CDR2 FYNNEI. CDR3 size: 15 residues. V was cut by 6 bases and J by 0 bases, with 12 bases left in between. The CDR3, as DNA: TGTGCCAGCAGATGGACACTCTCCTCCTACAATGAGCAGTTCTTC. This sequence encodes CASRWTLSSYNEQFF.

The V and J genes are TRBV2 and TRBJ1-5; the D is unclear. V was pared by 1 base and J by 7 bases, with 8 bases between. In germline, CDR1 is SNHLY, CDR2 FYNNEI. This CDR3 comprises 13 residues. The CDR3 DNA reads TGTGCCAGCAGTGAAGGCCCACTCCAGCCCCAGCATTTT. Translating it yields CASSEGPLQPQHF.

J is TRBJ2-5 and V is TRBV5-1; the D gene is possibly TRBD1 (6 bases). Germline CDR1 reads SGHRS; CDR2 reads YFSETQ. The V end lost 1 base, the J end lost 2 bases, and 15 bases lay between the germline ends. The CDR3 is 16 amino acids. CDR3 amino acids: CASSLSASGTQETQYF. CDR3 sequence (DNA): TGCGCCAGCAGCTTGTCGGCGTCCGGGACACAAGAGACCCAGTACTTC.

The chain recombines TRBV10-1 with TRBJ2-7; no reliable D call. Trimming removed 3 bases from V and 0 bases from J, with 9 bases in between. The CDR3 consists of 14 residues. Germline CDR1 and CDR2: WNHNN and SYGVQD (reference sequence). The CDR3 DNA reads TGCGCCAGCAGTGACGACCCGGCCTCCTACGAGCAGTACTTC. Its translation is CASSDDPASYEQYF.